Reported below is one T cell receptor beta chain. As yet, its antigen is unknown. This specimen belongs to a study of CD8 T cells in ankylosing spondylitis. Germline CDR1 SGHKS, CDR2 YYEKEE (reference sequence). The CDR3 totals 15 residues. V lost 4 bases and J lost 1; bases outside the gene matches: 5. Study findings and constraints: Blood of patients with ankylosing spondylitis appeared to be characterized by a TCR beta motif of about 8 highly homologous variants. Enrichment of disease-linked clones was reportedly significant in matched ankylosing spondylitis synovial fluid.

Preparation of TCR beta libraries was done by quantitative 5'-RACE with molecular barcodes. TCRdb called the 5' RACE reads again in MiXCR, with one record for every CDR3 protein. The sample has roughly 700,000 distinct CDR3 sequences, around 20% seen once; the top ten hold under 20%. This clonotype was sampled from a male donor with ankylosing spondylitis. The chain recombines TRBV5-5 with TRBJ2-1; 7 bases agree with TRBD1. The sequencing sample was made of blood, either unsorted or a sorted T cell fraction (not recorded which). The CDR3 nucleotides are TGTGCCAGCAGCAGAGACAGGGCTTCCTACAATGAGCAGTTCTTC. It yields the protein CASSRDRASYNEQFF.